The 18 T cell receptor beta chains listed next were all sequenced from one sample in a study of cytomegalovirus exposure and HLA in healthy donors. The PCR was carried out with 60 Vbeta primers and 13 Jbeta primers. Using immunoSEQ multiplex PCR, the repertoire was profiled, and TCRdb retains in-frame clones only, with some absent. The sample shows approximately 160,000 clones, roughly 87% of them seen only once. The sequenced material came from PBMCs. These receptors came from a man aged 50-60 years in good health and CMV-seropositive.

This CDR3 is CATARGGELFF. The CDR3 DNA reads TGTGCCACGGCTAGGGGCGGGGAGCTGTTTTTT. The chain carries TRBV6-5 and TRBJ2-2; perhaps TRBD1 as D (5 bases). CDR3 length: 11 residues. Looked up from germline, CDR1 is MNHEY and CDR2 is SVGAGI. The V gene lost 10 bases and the J gene lost 7 bases, with 10 bases spanning the gap.

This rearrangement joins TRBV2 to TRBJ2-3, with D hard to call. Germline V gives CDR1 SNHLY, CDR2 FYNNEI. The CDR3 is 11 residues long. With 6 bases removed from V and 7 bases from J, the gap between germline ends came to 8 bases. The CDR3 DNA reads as TGTGCCAGCAGCGAATACAATACGCAGTATTTT. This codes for CASSEYNTQYF.

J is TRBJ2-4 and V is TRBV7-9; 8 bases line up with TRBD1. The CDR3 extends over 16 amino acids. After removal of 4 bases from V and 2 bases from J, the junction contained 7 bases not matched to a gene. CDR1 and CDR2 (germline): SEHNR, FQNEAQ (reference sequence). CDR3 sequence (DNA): TGTGCCAGCAGCTCAGGACAGGGCCAAACCAAAAACATTCAGTACTTC. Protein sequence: CASSSGQGQTKNIQYF.

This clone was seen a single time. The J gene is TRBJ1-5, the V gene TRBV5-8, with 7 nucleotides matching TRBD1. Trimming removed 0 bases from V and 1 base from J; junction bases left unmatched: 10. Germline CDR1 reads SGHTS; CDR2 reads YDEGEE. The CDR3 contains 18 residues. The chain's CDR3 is CASSLVPRDSWSNQPQHF. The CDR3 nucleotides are TGTGCCAGCAGCTTGGTCCCCAGGGACAGTTGGAGCAATCAGCCCCAGCATTTT.

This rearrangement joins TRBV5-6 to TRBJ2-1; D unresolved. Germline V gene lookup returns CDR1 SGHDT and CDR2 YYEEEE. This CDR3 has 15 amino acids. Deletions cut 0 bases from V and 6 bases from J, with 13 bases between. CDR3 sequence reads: CASSLAPGTSNEQFF. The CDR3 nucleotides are TGTGCCAGCAGCTTGGCACCAGGCACCTCCAATGAGCAGTTCTTC.

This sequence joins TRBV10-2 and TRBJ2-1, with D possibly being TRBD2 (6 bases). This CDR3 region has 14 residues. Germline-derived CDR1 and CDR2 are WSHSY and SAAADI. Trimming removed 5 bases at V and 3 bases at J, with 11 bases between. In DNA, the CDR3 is TGCGCCAGCAGTTGGGACTTCCGCTACAATGAGCAGTTCTTC. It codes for CASSWDFRYNEQFF.

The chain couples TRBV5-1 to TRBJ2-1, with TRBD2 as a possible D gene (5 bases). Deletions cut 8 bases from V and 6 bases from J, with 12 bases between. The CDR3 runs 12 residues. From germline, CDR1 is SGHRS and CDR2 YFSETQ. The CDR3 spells CASSAASNEQFF. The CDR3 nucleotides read TGCGCCAGTTCAGCGGCTAGCAATGAGCAGTTCTTC.

CDR3 coding DNA: TGTGCCAGCAGCTTAGGGGGTGGATGGCAGCCCCAGCATTTT. It yields the protein CASSLGGGWQPQHF. V gene TRBV5-6 combines with J gene TRBJ1-5; tentative D call: TRBD1 (6 bases). The CDR3 has 14 amino acids. CDR1 and CDR2 from the germline V gene are SGHDT and YYEEEE. With 2 bases removed from V and 7 bases from J, the gap between germline ends came to 13 bases.

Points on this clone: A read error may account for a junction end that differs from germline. The CDR3 DNA follows: TGTGCCACCAGTAGAGGGACTAGCGGTACCTACGAGCAGTACTTC. This gives the protein CATSRGTSGTYEQYF. The J gene is TRBJ2-7, the V gene TRBV15, with 11 positions matching TRBD2. The germline V gene has CDR1 LNHNV and CDR2 YYDKDF (reference sequence). The CDR3 spans 15 residues.

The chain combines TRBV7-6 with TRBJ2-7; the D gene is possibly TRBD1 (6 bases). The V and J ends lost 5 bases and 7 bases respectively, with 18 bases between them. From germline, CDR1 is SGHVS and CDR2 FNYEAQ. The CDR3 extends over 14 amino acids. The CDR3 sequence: CASSLQQGLVEQYF. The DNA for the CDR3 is TGTGCCAGCAGCCTTCAACAGGGTCTGGTGGAGCAGTACTTC.

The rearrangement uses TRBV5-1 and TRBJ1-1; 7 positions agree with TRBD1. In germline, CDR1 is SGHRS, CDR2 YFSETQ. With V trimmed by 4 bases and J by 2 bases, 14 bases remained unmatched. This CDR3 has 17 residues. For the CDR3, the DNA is TGCGCCAGCAGCATAATACCCGGACAGGCCAAAAACACTGAAGCTTTCTTT. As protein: CASSIIPGQAKNTEAFF.

The CDR3 sequence: CASSIDRTGTDTQYF. CDR3 nucleotides: TGTGCCAGTAGTATAGATCGTACGGGGACAGATACGCAGTATTTT. V gene TRBV19 combines with J gene TRBJ2-3, with D perhaps TRBD2 (5 bases). The germline V gene has CDR1 LNHDA and CDR2 SQIVND (reference sequence). The CDR3 is 15 amino acids. V lost 0 bases to trimming and J lost 3 bases, with 10 bases between them.

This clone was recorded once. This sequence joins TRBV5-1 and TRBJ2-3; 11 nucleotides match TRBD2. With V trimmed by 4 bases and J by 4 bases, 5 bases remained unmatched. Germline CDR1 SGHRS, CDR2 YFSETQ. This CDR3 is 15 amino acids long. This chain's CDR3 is CASSRTSGSADTQYF. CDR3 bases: TGCGCCAGCAGCAGGACTAGCGGGTCCGCAGATACGCAGTATTTT.

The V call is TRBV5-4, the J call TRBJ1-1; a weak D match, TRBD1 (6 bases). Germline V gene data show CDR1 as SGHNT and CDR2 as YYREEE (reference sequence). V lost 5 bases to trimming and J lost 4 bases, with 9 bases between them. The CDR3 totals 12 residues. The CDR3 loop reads CASSSTGTEAFF. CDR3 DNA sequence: TGTGCCAGCAGTTCGACAGGCACTGAAGCTTTCTTT. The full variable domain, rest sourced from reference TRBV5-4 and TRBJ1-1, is ETGVTQSPTHLIKTRGQQVTLRCSSQSGHNTVSWYQQALGQGPQFIFQYYREEENGRGNFPPRFSGLQFPNYSSELNVNALELDDSALYLCASSSTGTEAFFGQGTRLTVV.

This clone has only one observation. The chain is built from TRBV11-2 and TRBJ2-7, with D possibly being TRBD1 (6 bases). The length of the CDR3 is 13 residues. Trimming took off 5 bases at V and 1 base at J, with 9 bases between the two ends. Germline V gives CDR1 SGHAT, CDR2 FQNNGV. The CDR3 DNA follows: TGTGCCAGCAGCGACAGGCTATCCTACGAGCAGTACTTC. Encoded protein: CASSDRLSYEQYF.

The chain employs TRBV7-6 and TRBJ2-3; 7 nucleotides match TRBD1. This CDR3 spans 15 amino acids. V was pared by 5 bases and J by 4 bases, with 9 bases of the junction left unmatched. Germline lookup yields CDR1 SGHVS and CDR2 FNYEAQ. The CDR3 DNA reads TGTGCCAGCAGCCCCGCGACAGGGAGTGCAGATACGCAGTATTTT. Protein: CASSPATGSADTQYF.

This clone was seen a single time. In DNA form, the CDR3 reads TGTGCCAGCAGCTTGGGTAGCGGGGAATACAATGAGCAGTTCTTC. Translated, it gives CASSLGSGEYNEQFF. The chain joins TRBV5-4 to TRBJ2-1; 8 positions match TRBD2. The CDR3 sequence is 15 residues long. Germline loops: CDR1 SGHNT, CDR2 YYREEE (reference sequence). Unmatched junction bases numbered 3, after V lost 0 bases and J lost 4 bases.

The CDR3 here is CASRMTGLERQYF. CDR3 DNA sequence: TGTGCCAGCAGGATGACAGGTCTGGAAAGACAGTACTTC. The chain recombines TRBV6-1 with TRBJ2-5; D is possibly TRBD1 (6 bases). Between the trimmed V and J ends, which lost 6 bases and 11 bases, there was a span of 19 bases. From germline, CDR1 is MNHNS and CDR2 SASEGT. The CDR3 length is 13 residues.